Here is one T cell receptor (beta chain) with its context. Its specificity is not known. The data were obtained in a study of response to subunit inactivated influenza vaccine. Whole-study results and caveats: That few new T cells are recruited by each seasonal influenza vaccination was the authors' suggestion.

This CDR3 has 12 residues. Germline CDR1 reads SNHLY; CDR2 reads FYNNEI. After removal of 6 bases from V and 14 bases from J, the junction contained 7 bases not matched to a gene. TCRdb independently ran MiXCR on the RT-PCR reads; one entry per CDR3 protein. Among around 580,000 distinct CDR3 sequences listed, about an eighth were seen once. The chain couples TRBV2 to TRBJ2-4; 10 positions agree with TRBD2. This clonotype was obtained from a man between 50 and 59 years old who received an inactivated influenza vaccine. The input for sequencing was PBMCs from blood, taken on the day of vaccination. The chain's CDR3 is CASRTQAGGKYF. In DNA form, the CDR3 reads TGTGCCAGCAGGACCCAAGCGGGGGGGAAGTACTTC. Full variable domain (remainder filled in from reference TRBV2 and TRBJ2-4): EPEVTQTPSHQVTQMGQEVILRCVPISNHLYFYWYRQILGQKVEFLVSFYNNEISEKSEIFDDQFSVERPDGSNFTLKIRSTKLEDSAMYFCASRTQAGGKYFGAGTRLSVL.